This T cell receptor beta chain was obtained from a study of blood T cell repertoires in COVID-19. The trim removed 5 bases at V and 9 bases at J, leaving 9 bases unmatched. CDR1 MNHEY and CDR2 SVGAGI come from the germline V gene. The CDR3 sequence is 14 residues long. Repertoires were generated with immunoSEQ multiplex PCR, while TCRdb's copy carries only in-frame clones and drops some. The sample holds roughly 340,000 clones, around 92% seen once. This receptor was obtained from a woman aged 30 to 39 with COVID-19, enrolled during active disease. The gene calls are TRBV6-5 and TRBJ1-3; 8 bases align to TRBD1. The sequenced material came from peripheral blood. The CDR3 spells CASSNRGFRGTIYF. CDR3 in DNA: TGTGCCAGCAGTAACAGGGGGTTCAGGGGCACCATATATTTT.